A selection of T cell receptor beta chains follows, all from one sample in a study of siplizumab effects on memory and regulatory T cells. The table came from immunoSEQ multiplex PCR; TCRdb's copy has only in-frame clones and leaves some out. The data contain approximately 9,700 clones, approximately 40% of them seen just once; the ten biggest clones take up roughly a tenth. These receptors are not linked to any known antigen. The sample consisted of CFSE-low (dividing) CD8+ T cells sorted from an allogeneic mixed lymphocyte reaction. The receptors come from a human donor in good health; the cells came from an allogeneic mixed lymphocyte reaction. Each CDR3 is given with its conserved first and last residue. D genes are given only for firm matches. Clone size, where shown, is once, few, many, or a class for clones that have expanded.

clone_size,j_call,v_call,d_call,cdr3_nt,cdr3_aa
-,TRBJ2-5,TRBV6-5,TRBD2,TGTGCCAGCAGTTACTGGAGCGGGGAAGAGACCCAGTACTTC,CASSYWSGEETQYF
-,TRBJ2-7,TRBV7-7,-,TGTGCCAGCAGCTTAGGTCAGGGCCACGAGCAGTACTTC,CASSLGQGHEQYF
medium-sized,TRBJ2-7,TRBV6-5,TRBD2,TGTGCCAGCAGTTACGGCAGCGGGACCTACGAGCAGTACTTC,CASSYGSGTYEQYF
-,TRBJ2-3,TRBV6-4,TRBD2,TGTGCCAGCAGTGTCCGGAGGACTAGGGCCCCAGATACGCAGTATTTT,CASSVRRTRAPDTQYF
medium-sized,TRBJ1-5,TRBV27,-,TGTGCCAGCAGTCCCCTGTTTGTCAGCAATCAGCCCCAGCATTTT,CASSPLFVSNQPQHF
-,TRBJ2-5,TRBV7-2,-,TGTGCCAGCAGCTCTTTCGGCCAGACCCAGTACTTC,CASSSFGQTQYF
few,TRBJ1-1,TRBV6-5,-,TGTGCCTGCGACCGGGGCTTGAACACTGAAGCTTTCTTT,CACDRGLNTEAFF
-,TRBJ1-4,TRBV30,TRBD1,TGTGCCTGGAGTCCCCGGGACAGGGGCACTAATGAAAAACTGTTTTTT,CAWSPRDRGTNEKLFF
medium-sized,TRBJ1-1,TRBV6-5,-,TGTGCCAGCAGTTCGGGTTACACTGAAGCTTTCTTT,CASSSGYTEAFF
-,TRBJ2-2,TRBV7-2,-,TGTGCCAGCAGCTGGGGACTCTCGACCGGGGAGCTGTTTTTT,CASSWGLSTGELFF
few,TRBJ1-2,TRBV7-9,-,TGTGCCAGCAGCTTAGGTAGGGACCTCGATCACTATGGCTACACCTTC,CASSLGRDLDHYGYTF
-,TRBJ2-2,TRBV2,-,TGTGCCAGCAGGGGCGACTCATACACCGGGGAGCTGTTTTTT,CASRGDSYTGELFF
once,TRBJ2-3,TRBV12-5,-,TGTGCCAGTGGTACATTGACAGCTCTCCACACAGATACGCAGTATTTT,CASGTLTALHTDTQYF
medium-sized,TRBJ2-5,TRBV9,-,TGTGCCAGCAGCGTAGGAGGGGGGACCGAGACCCAGTACTTC,CASSVGGGTETQYF
few,TRBJ1-5,TRBV19,-,TGTGCCGTGGGGATTTATAGCAATCAGCCCCAGCATTTT,CAVGIYSNQPQHF
few,TRBJ1-5,TRBV5-6,-,TGTGCCAGCAGCGATGGGGCAGGTCAGCCCCAGCATTTT,CASSDGAGQPQHF
-,TRBJ1-1,TRBV19,-,TGTGCCAGCTCCAAGACAGGCATGAACACTGAAGCTTTCTTT,CASSKTGMNTEAFF
-,TRBJ1-5,TRBV29-1,TRBD1,TGCAGCGTCAACACCGAACACAGACAGGGGGCGGTTTTGGTAAACAATCAGCCCCAGCATTTT,CSVNTEHRQGAVLVNNQPQHF
medium-sized,TRBJ2-3,TRBV9,-,TGTGCCAGCAGCGTAGGGGCAGCGTTAAGCACAGATACGCAGTATTTT,CASSVGAALSTDTQYF
-,TRBJ1-2,TRBV2,-,TGTGCCAGCAGGGATGACGGCTATGGCTACACCTTC,CASRDDGYGYTF
-,TRBJ2-7,TRBV5-6,-,TGTGCCAGCAGCTTGGCCGACAGGACCTACTACGAGCAGTACTTC,CASSLADRTYYEQYF
-,TRBJ1-3,TRBV29-1,-,TGCAGCGTTGAATTGGGAAACACCATATATTTT,CSVELGNTIYF
-,TRBJ2-7,TRBV6-1,-,TGTGCCAGCAGTGATCGGGGCTACGAGCAGTACTTC,CASSDRGYEQYF
-,TRBJ2-7,TRBV13,-,TGTGCCAGCAGCTATTCGACAGATTACGAGCAGTACTTC,CASSYSTDYEQYF
medium-sized,TRBJ2-7,TRBV9,-,TGTGCCAGCAGCGTAGCCCCTAGCCCTTACGAGCAGTACTTC,CASSVAPSPYEQYF
-,TRBJ1-1,TRBV19,-,TGTGCCACCAGGCTGGTCGGCCCAATCGAAGCTTTCTTT,CATRLVGPIEAFF
medium-sized,TRBJ2-5,TRBV7-2,TRBD2,TGTGCCAGCAGCTCTGCTAAGGGACTACAAGAGACCCAGTACTTC,CASSSAKGLQETQYF
-,TRBJ2-5,TRBV27,-,TGTGCCAGCAGTCTCCTACCGGGGAGCTCCCAAGAGACCCAGTACTTC,CASSLLPGSSQETQYF
-,TRBJ2-1,TRBV27,TRBD2,TGTGCCAGCAGTAAAGCGGGGGGCTCCTACAATGAGCAGTTCTTC,CASSKAGGSYNEQFF
-,TRBJ2-1,TRBV7-6,-,TGTGCCAGCAGCTTAGAATGGGGGCCTAATGAGCAGTTCTTC,CASSLEWGPNEQFF
-,TRBJ1-2,TRBV2,-,TGTGCCAGCAGTGAAGCGCCAGGCTATGGCTACACCTTC,CASSEAPGYGYTF
-,TRBJ2-3,TRBV19,TRBD2,TGTGCCAGTAGTCCAACTAGCGGGGGGGCTATTAGTGATACGCAGTATTTT,CASSPTSGGAISDTQYF
-,TRBJ2-1,TRBV6-6,-,TGTGCCAGTCGGGATAGCTCCTACAATGAGCAGTTCTTC,CASRDSSYNEQFF
few,TRBJ2-5,TRBV13,-,TGTGCCAGCAGCTTAAGGCATCTCAAAGAGACCCAGTACTTC,CASSLRHLKETQYF
medium-sized,TRBJ2-7,TRBV10-1,-,TGCGCCAGCAGTGCCGGGGAATTCAACGAGCAGTACTTC,CASSAGEFNEQYF
few,TRBJ2-2,TRBV9,-,TGTGCCAGCACAACCGGGACAAGTCCCGGGGAGCTGTTTTTT,CASTTGTSPGELFF
-,TRBJ2-1,TRBV9,-,TGTGCCAGCAGCGTGAACGGGGCGGATGATGAGCAGTTCTTC,CASSVNGADDEQFF
-,TRBJ2-3,TRBV30,-,TGTGCCTGGAGTGTACCTAGGGGGGCAGATACGCAGTATTTT,CAWSVPRGADTQYF
-,TRBJ1-1,TRBV28,TRBD1,TGTGCCAGCAGTGACAGGGGCACTGAAGCTTTCTTT,CASSDRGTEAFF
-,TRBJ1-4,TRBV2,-,TGTGCCAGCAGTGAAGCGCCGGGGGCTCGCGAAAAACTGTTTTTT,CASSEAPGAREKLFF
medium-sized,TRBJ2-1,TRBV4-1,TRBD2,TGCGCCAGCAGCCAAGTTGGTTCGAGCGGGGGGGCTAGGAATGAGCAGTTCTTC,CASSQVGSSGGARNEQFF
once,TRBJ1-2,TRBV6-4,-,TGTGCCAGCAGTTACGGCGCAACAGCTAACTATGGCTACACCTTC,CASSYGATANYGYTF
-,TRBJ2-1,TRBV7-8,-,TGTGCCAGCAGCCAGCCGGGACTTCAGTTCTTC,CASSQPGLQFF
-,TRBJ2-5,TRBV4-3,-,TGCGCCAGCAGCCAGCCGGGGGAATGGGAGACCCAGTACTTC,CASSQPGEWETQYF
once,TRBJ2-7,TRBV19,TRBD2,TGTGCCAGTTCCGATCTAGCGGGGGGGCCCTACGAGCAGTACTTC,CASSDLAGGPYEQYF
-,TRBJ2-1,TRBV19,-,TGTGCCAGTAGTATTGGCGAGGGGCGGTATGAGCAGTTCTTC,CASSIGEGRYEQFF
once,TRBJ2-6,TRBV6-1,-,TGTGCCAGCAGTGAAGGTCGTAAGGCAGGGCACATCTCTGGGGCCAACGTCCTGACTTTC,CASSEGRKAGHISGANVLTF
-,TRBJ1-2,TRBV18,-,TGTGCCAGCTCACTCGCCGACAGGTATAATGGCTACACCTTC,CASSLADRYNGYTF
few,TRBJ2-3,TRBV18,TRBD2,TGTGCCAGCTCACCTACTAGCGGGGGGGCCGATACGCAGTATTTT,CASSPTSGGADTQYF
-,TRBJ2-1,TRBV5-8,TRBD2,TGTGCCAGCAGCTTGGGAACTAGCGGTTACAATGAGCAGTTCTTC,CASSLGTSGYNEQFF
-,TRBJ2-1,TRBV7-9,TRBD1,TGTGCCAGCAGCTTAGTACCCGGACAGGGGTCCGATGAGCAGTTCTTC,CASSLVPGQGSDEQFF
-,TRBJ1-2,TRBV6-4,-,TGTGCCAGCAGTGACCGGGACTTCGGTGGCTACACCTTC,CASSDRDFGGYTF
-,TRBJ2-7,TRBV2,-,TGTGCCAGCAGTGACCACGGGGTCTACGAGCAGTACTTC,CASSDHGVYEQYF
-,TRBJ1-5,TRBV2,TRBD1,TGTGCCAGCAGTGGCCAGGGGGCAAGGCAGCCCCAGCATTTT,CASSGQGARQPQHF